This T cell receptor beta chain was observed in a study of CD8+ T cells in alopecia areata. Study as a whole: It was oral tofacitinib, at 5 to 10 mg twice daily, that treated patients received. Tofacitinib administration persisted for 6 to 18 months, succeeded by 6 months off drug.

To note about this clone: What it recognizes is unknown.

Overall study results and limits: In patients, TCRs were shared less clearly than in mice, and HLA may possibly be involved.

Treatment defined: oral pan-JAK inhibitor, 5-10 mg twice daily. Between the trimmed V and J ends, which lost 7 bases and 6 bases, there was a span of 21 bases. Per germline, CDR1 LNHDA and CDR2 SQIVND (reference sequence). The CDR3 is 15 amino acids. TCR sequencing used cDNA made by reverse transcription of extracted RNA. The protocol was immunoSEQ multiplex PCR, while the TCRdb copy is restricted to in-frame clones and leaves out a portion. This sample has 60,000 to 90,000 clones, with approximately 70% found just once. Sequences were derived from CD8+ T cells sorted from blood, sampled at week 24, from a patient treated with tofacitinib. This sequence originates from a human donor with alopecia areata. The chain uses TRBV19 and TRBJ1-2; D gene uncertain. In DNA form, the CDR3 reads TGTGCCAGTAAACCCCAGACCGGGTCATACGATGGCTACACCTTC. Its protein product is CASKPQTGSYDGYTF.